These T cell receptor beta chains were read from a single sample in a study of PD-1 blockade in classical Hodgkin lymphoma. Data came from immunoSEQ multiplex PCR; TCRdb stores just in-frame clones and leaves some out. In the table there are about 4,000 clones, 60% to 85% of which are singletons. The sample was CD4+ T cells from blood, taken at baseline. These receptors all stem from a human donor with classical Hodgkin lymphoma. CDR3s leave out the opening cysteine and the closing phenylalanine or tryptophan. The size entry is marked missing in some rows and otherwise reads once, few, many or a size class.

j_call,v_call,clone_size,cdr3_aa
TRBJ2-2,TRBV2,few,ASSRRQGSTGELF
TRBJ1-2,TRBV2,few,ASSEMNRDYT
TRBJ1-3,TRBV28,NA,ASRAGGVNTIY
TRBJ1-1,TRBV5-8,NA,ASSYTGGRGEAF
TRBJ2-1,TRBV14,few,ASSPWEGQSGNEQF
TRBJ1-2,TRBV5-6,few,ASSRAGINRDT
TRBJ1-2,TRBV5-5,NA,ASSPGRDPVYGYT
TRBJ2-1,TRBV7-7,NA,ASSSAGSQGAEQF
TRBJ2-1,TRBV7-8,NA,ASSPKQQTSSYNEQF
TRBJ2-1,TRBV7-3,once,ASSLGQNNEQF
TRBJ2-3,TRBV2,NA,ARDAAGGSKDTQY
TRBJ2-1,TRBV6-5,NA,ASSANWVAYNEQF
TRBJ1-5,TRBV7-2,NA,ASSPRGAGESNQPQH
TRBJ2-5,TRBV29-1,NA,SVERASGETQY
TRBJ1-1,TRBV18,NA,ASSPPSGRATEAF
TRBJ1-3,TRBV7-2,NA,ASSDGRIRNTIY
TRBJ2-1,TRBV6-5,NA,ASSYSRAGQLYEQF
TRBJ1-6,TRBV27,once,ASKTAGSPLH
TRBJ2-7,TRBV29-1,few,SVAETGFAQQY
TRBJ1-6,TRBV5-1,NA,ASSLADRVVASRYSPLH
TRBJ2-5,TRBV9,NA,ASSVQGETQY
TRBJ1-1,TRBV6-1,NA,ASSGRGNTEAF
TRBJ1-2,TRBV25-1,NA,ASSEWDRDYGYT
TRBJ1-1,TRBV6-4,once,ASSDRQGKAF
TRBJ1-3,TRBV7-2,NA,ASSPTMGNTIY